This T cell receptor beta chain was obtained from a study of blood T cells in healthy people across ages. Study-level information: Template switching recovered approximately one barcoded beta molecule for every two T cells.

The CDR3 contains 13 residues. Germline CDR1 is GTSNPN and CDR2 is SVGIG (reference sequence). J lost 10 bases, V lost 0 bases, and 5 bases had no gene match. Of note for this clonotype: Its antigen is not known.

The study's findings and limits: Long-lived donors exceeded aged donors in naive CD4+ cells and diversity. Per-million-T-cell TCR beta diversity fell roughly linearly with age.

The extraction recovered at least 5.5 micrograms of total RNA per sample. A second PCR of 7 to 11 cycles used a sample-barcoded 5' primer and a J-beta primer mix. TCRdb fed the 5' RACE reads into MiXCR, producing one record per CDR3 protein. The data contain some 1.5 million distinct CDR3 sequences, roughly 43% of them seen just once; the ten biggest clones take up about 4.1%. V is TRBV30 and J is TRBJ1-4; 7 bases fit TRBD1. This TCR came from a woman aged 18-29 years in good health. Sequencing used blood. CDR3: CAWSVRGLGKLFF. Here the CDR3 DNA reads TGTGCCTGGAGTGTTAGGGGGCTTGGAAAACTGTTTTTT.